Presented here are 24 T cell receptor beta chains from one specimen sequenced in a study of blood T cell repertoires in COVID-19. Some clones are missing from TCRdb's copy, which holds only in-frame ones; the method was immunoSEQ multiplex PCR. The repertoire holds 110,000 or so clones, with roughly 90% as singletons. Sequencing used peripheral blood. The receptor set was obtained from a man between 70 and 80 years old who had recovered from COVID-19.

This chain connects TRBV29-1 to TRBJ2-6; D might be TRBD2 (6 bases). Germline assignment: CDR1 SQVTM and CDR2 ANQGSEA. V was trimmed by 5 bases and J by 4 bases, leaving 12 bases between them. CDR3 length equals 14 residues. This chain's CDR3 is CSVLGGSGANVLTF. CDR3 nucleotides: TGCAGCGTTCTCGGGGGATCCGGGGCCAACGTCCTGACTTTC.

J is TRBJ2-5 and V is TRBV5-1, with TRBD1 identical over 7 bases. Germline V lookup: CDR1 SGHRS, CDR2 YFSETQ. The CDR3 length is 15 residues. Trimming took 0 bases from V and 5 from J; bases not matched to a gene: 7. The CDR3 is CASSLARGPTETQYF. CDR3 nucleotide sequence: TGCGCCAGCAGCTTGGCGAGGGGGCCTACGGAGACCCAGTACTTC.

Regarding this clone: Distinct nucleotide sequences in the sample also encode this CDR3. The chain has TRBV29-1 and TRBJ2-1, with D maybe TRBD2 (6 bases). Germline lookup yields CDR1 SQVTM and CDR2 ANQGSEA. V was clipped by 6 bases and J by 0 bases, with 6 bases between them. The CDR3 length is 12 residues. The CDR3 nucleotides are TGCAGCGTGGGACTCTCCTACAATGAGCAGTTCTTC. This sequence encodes CSVGLSYNEQFF.

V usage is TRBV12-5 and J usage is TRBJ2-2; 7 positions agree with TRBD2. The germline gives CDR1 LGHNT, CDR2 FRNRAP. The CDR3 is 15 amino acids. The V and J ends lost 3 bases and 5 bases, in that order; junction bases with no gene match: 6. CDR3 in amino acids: CASGFLQGGTGELFF. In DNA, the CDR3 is TGTGCTAGTGGTTTCCTCCAGGGAGGGACCGGGGAGCTGTTTTTT.

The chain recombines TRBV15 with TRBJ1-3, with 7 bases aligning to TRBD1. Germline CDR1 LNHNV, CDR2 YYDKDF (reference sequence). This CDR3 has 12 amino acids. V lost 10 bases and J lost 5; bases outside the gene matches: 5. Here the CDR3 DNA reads TGTGCCAGCGGACAGGATAGAAACACCATATATTTT. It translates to CASGQDRNTIYF.

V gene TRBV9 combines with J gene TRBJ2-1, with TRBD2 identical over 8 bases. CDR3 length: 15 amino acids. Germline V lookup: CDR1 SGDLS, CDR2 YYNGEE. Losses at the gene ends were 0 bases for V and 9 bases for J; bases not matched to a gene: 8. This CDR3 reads CASSVDLREAGEQFF. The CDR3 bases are TGTGCCAGCAGCGTAGATCTGCGGGAGGCAGGTGAGCAGTTCTTC.

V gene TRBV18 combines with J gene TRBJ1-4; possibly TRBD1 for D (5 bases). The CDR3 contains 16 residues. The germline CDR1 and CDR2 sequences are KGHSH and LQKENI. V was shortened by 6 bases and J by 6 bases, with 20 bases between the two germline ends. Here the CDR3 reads CASSLTGGSVDEKLFF. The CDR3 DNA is TGTGCCAGCTCCCTGACGGGGGGTAGCGTCGATGAAAAACTGTTTTTT.

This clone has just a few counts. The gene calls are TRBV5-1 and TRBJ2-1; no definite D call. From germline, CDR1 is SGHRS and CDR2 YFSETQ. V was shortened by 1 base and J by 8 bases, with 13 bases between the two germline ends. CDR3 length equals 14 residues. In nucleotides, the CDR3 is TGCGCCAGCAGCTTGAGTCAGGTTGGTGATGAGCAGTTCTTC. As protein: CASSLSQVGDEQFF.

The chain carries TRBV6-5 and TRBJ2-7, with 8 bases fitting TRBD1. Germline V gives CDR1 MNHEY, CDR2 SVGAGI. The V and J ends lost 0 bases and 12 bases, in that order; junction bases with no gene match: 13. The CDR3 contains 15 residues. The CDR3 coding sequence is TGTGCCAGCAGTTACTCGCTTGTACAGGGGGGTCTTTGGTACTTC. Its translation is CASSYSLVQGGLWYF.

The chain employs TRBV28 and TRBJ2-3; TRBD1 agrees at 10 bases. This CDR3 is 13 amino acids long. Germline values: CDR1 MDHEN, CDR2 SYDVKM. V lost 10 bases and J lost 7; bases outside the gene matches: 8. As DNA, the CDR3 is TGTGCCACCAGGACAGGGGGTTTTTATACGCAGTATTTT. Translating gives CATRTGGFYTQYF.

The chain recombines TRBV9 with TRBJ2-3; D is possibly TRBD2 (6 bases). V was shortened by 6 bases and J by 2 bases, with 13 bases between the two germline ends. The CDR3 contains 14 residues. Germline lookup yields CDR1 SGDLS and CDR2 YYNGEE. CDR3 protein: CASNAADYTDTQYF. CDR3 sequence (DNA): TGTGCCAGCAACGCAGCGGACTACACAGATACGCAGTATTTT.

As DNA, the CDR3 is TGCGCCAGCAGCTTGCCGGGCGGGGGGGCCGACACCGGGGAGCTGTTTTTT. Translation: CASSLPGGGADTGELFF. This chain joins TRBV5-1 and TRBJ2-2, with 9 bases that match TRBD2. The junction had 7 bases not matched to a gene; V was cut back by 1 base and J by 3 bases. Looked up from germline, CDR1 is SGHRS and CDR2 is YFSETQ. The CDR3 spans 17 residues.

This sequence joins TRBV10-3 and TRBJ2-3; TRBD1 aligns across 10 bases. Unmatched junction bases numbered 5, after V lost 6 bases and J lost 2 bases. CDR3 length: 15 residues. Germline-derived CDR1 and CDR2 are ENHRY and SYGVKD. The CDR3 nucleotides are TGTGCCATCAGCGACAGGGGGCTAATCACAGATACGCAGTATTTT. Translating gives CAISDRGLITDTQYF.

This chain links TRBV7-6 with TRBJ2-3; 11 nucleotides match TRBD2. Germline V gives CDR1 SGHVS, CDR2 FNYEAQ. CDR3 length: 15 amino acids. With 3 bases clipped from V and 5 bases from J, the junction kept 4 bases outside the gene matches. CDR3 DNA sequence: TGTGCCAGCAGCTTGAACGGACTAGCGGGAGATACGCAGTATTTT. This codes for CASSLNGLAGDTQYF.

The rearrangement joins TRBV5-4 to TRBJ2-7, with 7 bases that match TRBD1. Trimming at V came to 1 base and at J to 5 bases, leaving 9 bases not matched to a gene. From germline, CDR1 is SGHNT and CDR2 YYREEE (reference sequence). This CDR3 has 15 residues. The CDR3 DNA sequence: TGTGCCAGCAGCTTGAAGAGACAGGGTGATCACGAGCAGTACTTC. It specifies CASSLKRQGDHEQYF.

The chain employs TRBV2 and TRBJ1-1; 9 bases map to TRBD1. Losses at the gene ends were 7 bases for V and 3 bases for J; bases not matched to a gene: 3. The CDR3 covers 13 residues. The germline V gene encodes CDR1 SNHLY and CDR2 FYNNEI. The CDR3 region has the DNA TGTGCCAGCACCGGACAGGGGTACACTGAAGCTTTCTTT. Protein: CASTGQGYTEAFF.

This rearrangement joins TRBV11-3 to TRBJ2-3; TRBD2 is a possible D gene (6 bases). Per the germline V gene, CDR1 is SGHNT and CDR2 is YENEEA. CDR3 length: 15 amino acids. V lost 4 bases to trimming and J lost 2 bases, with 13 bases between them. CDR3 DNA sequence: TGTGCCAGCAGCTCGTCGGGACTTACCACAGATACGCAGTATTTT. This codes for CASSSSGLTTDTQYF.

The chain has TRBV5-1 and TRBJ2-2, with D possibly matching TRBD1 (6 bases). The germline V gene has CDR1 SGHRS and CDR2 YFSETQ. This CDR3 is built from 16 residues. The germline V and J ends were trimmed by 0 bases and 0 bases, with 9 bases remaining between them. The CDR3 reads CASSLVWGPNTGELFF. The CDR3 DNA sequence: TGCGCCAGCAGCTTGGTCTGGGGGCCGAACACCGGGGAGCTGTTTTTT.

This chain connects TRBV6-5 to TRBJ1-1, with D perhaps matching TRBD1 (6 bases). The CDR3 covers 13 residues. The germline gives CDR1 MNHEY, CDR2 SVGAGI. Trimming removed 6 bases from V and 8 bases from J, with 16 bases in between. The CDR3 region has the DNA TGTGCCAGCAGGTCCTGGACAGAAGAAGAAGCTTTCTTT. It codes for CASRSWTEEEAFF.

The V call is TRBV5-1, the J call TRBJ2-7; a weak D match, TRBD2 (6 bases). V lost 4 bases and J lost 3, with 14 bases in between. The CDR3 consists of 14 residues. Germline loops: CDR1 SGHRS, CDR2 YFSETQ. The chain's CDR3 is CASSIPSVSYEQYF. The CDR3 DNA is TGCGCCAGCAGCATCCCTAGCGTTAGCTACGAGCAGTACTTC.

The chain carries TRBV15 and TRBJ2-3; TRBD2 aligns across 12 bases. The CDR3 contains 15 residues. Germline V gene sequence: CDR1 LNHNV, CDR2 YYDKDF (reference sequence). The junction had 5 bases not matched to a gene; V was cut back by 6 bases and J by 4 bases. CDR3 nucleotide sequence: TGTGCCACCAGTCCTCGGACTAGCGGGGCAGATACGCAGTATTTT. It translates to CATSPRTSGADTQYF. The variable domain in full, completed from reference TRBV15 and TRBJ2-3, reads DAMVIQNPRYQVTQFGKPVTLSCSQTLNHNVMYWYQQKSSQAPKLLFHYYDKDFNNEADTPDNFQSRRPNTSFCFLDIRSPGLGDTAMYLCATSPRTSGADTQYFGPGTRLTVL.

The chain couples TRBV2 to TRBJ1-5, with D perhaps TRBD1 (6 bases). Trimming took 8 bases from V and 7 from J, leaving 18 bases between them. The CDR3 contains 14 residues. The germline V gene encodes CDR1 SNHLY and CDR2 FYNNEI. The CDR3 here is CASSTPGVSQPQHF. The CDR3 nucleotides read TGTGCCAGCTCCACCCCAGGGGTCAGCCAGCCCCAGCATTTT. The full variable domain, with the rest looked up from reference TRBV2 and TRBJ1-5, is EPEVTQTPSHQVTQMGQEVILRCVPISNHLYFYWYRQILGQKVEFLVSFYNNEISEKSEIFDDQFSVERPDGSNFTLKIRSTKLEDSAMYFCASSTPGVSQPQHFGDGTRLSIL.

The CDR3 loop is CASSPPRDRGFYNEQFF. The CDR3 nucleotides are TGTGCCAGCAGCCCCCCCCGTGACAGGGGCTTTTACAATGAGCAGTTCTTC. V and J are TRBV4-2 and TRBJ2-1, with TRBD1 identical over 8 bases. Germline V gene lookup returns CDR1 LGHNA and CDR2 YNFKEQ. CDR3 length equals 17 residues. With V trimmed by 4 bases and J by 4 bases, 12 bases remained unmatched.

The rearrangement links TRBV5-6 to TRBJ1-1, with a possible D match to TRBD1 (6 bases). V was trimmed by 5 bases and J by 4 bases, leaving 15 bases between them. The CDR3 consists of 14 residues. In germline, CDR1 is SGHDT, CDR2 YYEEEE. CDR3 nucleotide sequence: TGTGCCAGCAGATATGCAGGACAGCCCACTGAAGCTTTCTTT. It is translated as CASRYAGQPTEAFF.